This T cell receptor (beta chain) was obtained from a study of T cells expressing NK-cell markers (dated by TCRdb to 2020 to 2021). Describing the broader study: TCR beta-chain repertoires were profiled in sorted CD3+CD56+NKG2C+, CD3+CD56+NKG2C- and CD3+CD56-NKG2C+ T-cell subsets from several donors. Sequencing of the libraries produced 2 x 150 bp reads on Illumina HiSeq 2000/2500, MiSeq or NextSeq. The study sequenced eight donors, all healthy volunteers chosen at random: three men and five women. Of the eight sequenced donors, seven were found to be HCMV-seropositive and one was found to be HCMV-seronegative. Broad study findings and their caveats: Those dominant clonotypes were again the most abundant among CD3+CD56-NKG2C+ cells in several donors, at about 25-65%. In more than 5 donors, the dominant CD3+CD56+NKG2C+ clonotypes were found to rank among the top 10 CD8+ clonotypes and to make up 1.0-7.0% of CD8+ T cells. Whether the expanded NKG2C-expressing T cell clones were specific for HCMV antigens was left unclear.

The CDR3 starts with the cysteine, ends with the phenylalanine, and has 13 residues. No DNA appears here. The germline V gene (reference sequence) sets CDR1 to DFQATT and CDR2 to SNEGSKA. HCMV serostatus was determined by detecting HCMV-specific IgG in serum with a commercial ELISA kit. Peripheral blood mononuclear cells were isolated from blood by Ficoll density gradient centrifugation. The data were produced on an Illumina HiSeq 2000. TCR beta cDNA libraries were made by 5'RACE template switching that added a universal primer site and unique molecular identifiers. cDNA synthesis was primed from the TCR beta constant segment and was followed by two successive PCR amplification steps. Turning to the authors' computational methods: MIGEC was used to demultiplex reads and group reads by UMI, and MiTCR was used to assemble and quantify clonotypes. To exclude erroneous sequences, any TCR cDNA sequence not supported by at least two reads was discarded. The tcR package was used for downstream repertoire analysis, with clonotypes matched between fractions based on CDR3 nucleotide sequence plus V segment. VDJmatch was used to annotate antigen specificity against VDJdb, with one amino acid substitution allowed in CDR3. Each CDR3 protein sequence appears as one entry after TCRdb reprocessed the reads, and no DNA is included. Here the V and J calls rest on TCRdb's processing, not on the authors' analysis. This sample's table contains about 370,000 distinct CDR3 sequences. The ten largest clones capture about 10% of the sample.

Of note for this clonotype: This clone's antigen is unknown.

Sequenced sample: blood T cells: a sorted CD56 or NKG2C T cell subset, CD4+ or CD8+ T cells, or bulk PBMC T cells (not recorded which). This TCR derives from a woman between 50 and 59 years old in good health. Donor details come from another sample of the same person, matched by shared clones. The V and J genes are TRBV20-1 and TRBJ2-3; there is no DNA to check the TCRdb D call of TRBD2. The CDR3 sequence is CSPRAEAADTQYF.